This is a list of T cell receptor beta chains from one sample in a study of blood T cells in healthy people across ages. MiXCR, applied by TCRdb to the 5' RACE reads, yields one record per CDR3 protein. The table lists roughly 680,000 distinct CDR3 sequences, over 45% of them singletons. The specimen was blood. These receptors were collected from a woman aged 55-75 years in good health. CDR3s include the opening cysteine and the closing phenylalanine or tryptophan. The D gene is left open where the match is weak. The size of a clone is reported for some rows only, either as once, few or many, or as a class for expanded clones.

d_call,j_call,clone_size,v_call,cdr3_length,cdr3_nt,cdr3_aa
TRBD1,TRBJ1-2,-,TRBV28,17,TGTGCCAGCAGTCGCACTCCGACAGGGGGATTTATCCATGGCTACACCTTC,CASSRTPTGGFIHGYTF
-,TRBJ1-1,few,TRBV16,14,TGTGCCAGCAGCCCCTACGGAAGGGGAACTGAAGCTTTCTTT,CASSPYGRGTEAFF
TRBD2,TRBJ2-5,-,TRBV20-1,15,TGCGGTGCTATACCGGGACTAGCGGGAGTAGGGGTGCAGTACTTC,CGAIPGLAGVGVQYF
-,TRBJ1-6,-,TRBV25-1,15,TGTGCCAGCAGTGACCCGCTGATTAATAATTCACCCCTCCACTTT,CASSDPLINNSPLHF
TRBD1,TRBJ1-1,few,TRBV12-3/TRBV12-4,13,TGTGCCAGCACTGTGGACAGGTTCACTGAAGCTTTCTTT,CASTVDRFTEAFF
-,TRBJ1-6,-,TRBV6-6,15,TGTGCCAGCACCGATCCCGCCAGCGGCGGTTCACCCCTCCACTTT,CASTDPASGGSPLHF
-,TRBJ2-7,-,TRBV20-1,12,TGCAGTGCCCCCCGAGGGGCCTACGAGCAGTACTTC,CSAPRGAYEQYF
-,TRBJ2-1,-,TRBV18,15,TGTGCCAGCTCACCAGGCGACTCTCAGCACAATGAGCAGTTCTTC,CASSPGDSQHNEQFF
TRBD2,TRBJ2-3,-,TRBV5-1,15,TGCGCCAGCAGCTTGCCCCTAGCGGGCACAGATACGCAGTATTTT,CASSLPLAGTDTQYF
TRBD1,TRBJ2-5,few,TRBV5-1,15,TGCGCCAGCAGCTCGGGGGACAGGGGCCAAGAGACCCAGTACTTC,CASSSGDRGQETQYF
-,TRBJ2-1,-,TRBV7-2,13,TGTGCCAGCAGCATCCAGGGGCGGTACGAGCAGTTCTTC,CASSIQGRYEQFF
TRBD1,TRBJ1-2,-,TRBV5-1,13,TGCGCCAGCAGCGGCGGACAGGGGTCGGGCTACACCTTC,CASSGGQGSGYTF
-,TRBJ2-6,-,TRBV6-5,17,TGTGCCAGCAGTTACTCGGCGGGGTCTCTGGGGGCCAACGTCCTGACTTTC,CASSYSAGSLGANVLTF
TRBD1,TRBJ2-1,few,TRBV7-2,15,TGTGCCAGCAGCTTAGAGACAGGGGGCTTGAATGAGCAGTTCTTC,CASSLETGGLNEQFF
-,TRBJ1-5,few,TRBV4-3,15,TGCGCCAGCAGCCAAGAAGGGCTAAGCAATCAGCCCCAGCATTTT,CASSQEGLSNQPQHF
TRBD2,TRBJ2-5,-,TRBV20-1,15,TGCAGTGCTAGAGACGGACTAGCGGGCGCAGAGACCCAGTACTTC,CSARDGLAGAETQYF
-,TRBJ1-2,many,TRBV25-1,14,TGTGCCAGCAGTGGCGGGACAAGCAGCTATGGCTACACCTTC,CASSGGTSSYGYTF